A single sample is the source of the 11 T cell receptor beta chains below, sequenced in a study of human T cells and chemical hapten exposure. Described time point: patch test 2, 6 weeks after DPC sensitization. Described treatment: therapeutic diphenylcyclopropenone sensitization with weekly scalp DPC. TCRdb re-called the RACE reads with MiXCR, one entry per CDR3 protein. Of 360,000 or so distinct CDR3 sequences in the sample, under 6.5% were seen once. The material sequenced was whole blood, taken in connection with sensitization to the hapten diphenylcyclopropenone (DPC). These receptors were obtained from a woman between 18 and 29 years old with alopecia areata. Some clones in this sample may be carry-over from other donors' samples.

This clonotype was seen at least ten times. The chain is built from TRBV20-1 and TRBJ1-2; no reliable D call. The germline V gene has CDR1 DFQATT and CDR2 SNEGSKA (reference sequence). The CDR3 is 12 amino acids. The V end lost 0 bases, the J end lost 3 bases, and 5 bases lay between the germline ends. CDR3 loop: CSARDPYYGYTF. The CDR3 bases are TGCAGTGCTAGAGACCCATACTATGGCTACACCTTC.

The table lists this clonotype with many counts. The genes are TRBV4-3 and TRBJ1-4; 9 nucleotides align to TRBD1. The CDR3 totals 14 residues. Germline CDR1 and CDR2: LGHNA and YSLEER. J was trimmed by 8 bases and V by 4 bases; bases with no gene match: 5. The DNA for the CDR3 is TGCGCCAGCAGCCTGACAGGGGGGAGGGAAAAACTGTTTTTT. The encoded protein is CASSLTGGREKLFF.

This clonotype was seen more than once but under ten times. CDR3 region: CASSLPRTGGYEQYF. In nucleotides, the CDR3 is TGTGCCAGCTCACTCCCCCGGACAGGGGGCTACGAGCAGTACTTC. The chain combines TRBV18 with TRBJ2-7, with 10 bases matching TRBD1. The CDR3 consists of 15 residues. The V segment lost 4 bases and the J segment 3 bases; nucleotides outside the gene matches: 6. Germline V gene lookup returns CDR1 KGHSH and CDR2 LQKENI.

Ten or more counts support this clonotype. The chain joins TRBV27 to TRBJ1-2; no reliable D call. The CDR3 is 15 amino acids. The V end lost 0 bases, the J end lost 8 bases, and 16 bases lay between the germline ends. In germline, CDR1 is MNHEY, CDR2 SMNVEV (reference sequence). The CDR3 loop reads CASSLSKWEVGGYTF. DNA of the CDR3: TGTGCCAGCAGTTTATCGAAGTGGGAGGTGGGCGGCTACACCTTC.

This clonotype has ten or more counts. The chain combines TRBV4-2 with TRBJ2-3, with TRBD2 as a possible D gene (6 bases). Germline V gene sequence: CDR1 LGHNA, CDR2 YNFKEQ. Trimming took off 1 base at V and 4 bases at J, with 12 bases between the two ends. The CDR3 runs to 15 residues. The CDR3 region is CASSQGASVPDTQYF. The CDR3, as DNA: TGTGCCAGCAGCCAAGGAGCTAGCGTCCCAGATACGCAGTATTTT.

This clonotype was seen a few times. The chain joins TRBV6-5 to TRBJ2-1, with D uncertain. Per the germline V gene, CDR1 is MNHEY and CDR2 is SVGAGI. Trimming took off 3 bases at V and 5 bases at J, with 11 bases between the two ends. The CDR3 is 14 amino acids. CDR3 DNA: TGTGCCAGCAGTTATTGGGCGCAGAACAATGAGCAGTTCTTC. Its protein product is CASSYWAQNNEQFF.

With regard to this clonotype: With a much larger clone just one base away, this may be a read error. V is TRBV4-3 and J is TRBJ2-5; possibly TRBD1 or TRBD2 for D (5 bases each). The CDR3 is 13 residues long. The germline V gene has CDR1 LGHNA and CDR2 YSLEER. In DNA form, the CDR3 reads TGCGCCTGCAGCCAAGGGACCCAAGAGACCCAGTACTTC. This sequence encodes CACSQGTQETQYF.

This clonotype has a count of ten or more. The J gene is TRBJ1-6, the V gene TRBV4-1; D gene uncertain. V was cut by 4 bases and J by 3 bases, with 16 bases left in between. Germline lookup yields CDR1 MGHRA and CDR2 YSYEKL. This CDR3 comprises 17 residues. The CDR3 sequence is CASSRDPGLSYNSPLHF. CDR3 sequence (DNA): TGCGCCAGCAGCCGAGACCCAGGACTGAGCTATAATTCACCCCTCCACTTT.

This clonotype has a count of ten or more. The rearrangement joins TRBV2 to TRBJ1-1; 9 positions agree with TRBD1. Germline values: CDR1 SNHLY, CDR2 FYNNEI. The CDR3 spans 13 residues. V lost 10 bases to trimming and J lost 4 bases; unmatched junction nucleotides: 7. The CDR3, as DNA: TGTGCCAACCGAGGACAGGGGATCACTGAAGCTTTCTTT. Protein sequence: CANRGQGITEAFF.

This clonotype occurred many times. The rearrangement uses TRBV2 and TRBJ2-7; D gene uncertain. The CDR3 loop spans 13 amino acids. CDR1 and CDR2 from the germline V gene are SNHLY and FYNNEI. Trimming removed 3 bases at V and 2 bases at J, with 8 bases between. The CDR3 protein is CASSDLWAYEQYF. CDR3 nucleotides: TGTGCCAGCAGTGATCTGTGGGCCTACGAGCAGTACTTC.

This clonotype was seen ten or more times. This chain connects TRBV12-5 to TRBJ2-1; 7 bases line up with TRBD2. V was clipped by 3 bases and J by 5 bases; unmatched bases: 4. This CDR3 has 14 amino acids. Germline assignment: CDR1 LGHNT and CDR2 FRNRAP. The DNA of the CDR3 is TGTGCTAGTGGTTTCGGCGGGGGACACAATGAGCAGTTCTTC. It is translated as CASGFGGGHNEQFF.